Sequencing of this TCR beta chain was carried out in a study of response to subunit inactivated influenza vaccine. TCRdb reanalysed the RT-PCR reads using MiXCR and keeps one entry per CDR3 protein. The sample holds 400,000 to 550,000 distinct CDR3 sequences, about 25% seen once. J lost 2 bases, V lost 3 bases, and 10 bases had no gene match. The CDR3 sequence is 16 residues long. The germline V gene has CDR1 LGHDT and CDR2 YNNKEL (reference sequence). Concerning this clonotype itself: Antigen specificity is unknown.

Study-wide findings and caveats: Few new T cells, the authors suggested, are recruited by each seasonal influenza vaccination.

This clonotype was sampled from a man aged 45-60 years who received an inactivated influenza vaccine. J is TRBJ2-7 and V is TRBV3-1; 7 bases agree with TRBD1. The sequenced sample was CD4+ T cells sorted from PBMCs, obtained 4 to 6 days after vaccination. CDR3 sequence: CASSHRQGQDAYEQYF. In nucleotides, the CDR3 is TGTGCCAGCAGCCATCGACAGGGTCAGGACGCCTACGAGCAGTACTTC.